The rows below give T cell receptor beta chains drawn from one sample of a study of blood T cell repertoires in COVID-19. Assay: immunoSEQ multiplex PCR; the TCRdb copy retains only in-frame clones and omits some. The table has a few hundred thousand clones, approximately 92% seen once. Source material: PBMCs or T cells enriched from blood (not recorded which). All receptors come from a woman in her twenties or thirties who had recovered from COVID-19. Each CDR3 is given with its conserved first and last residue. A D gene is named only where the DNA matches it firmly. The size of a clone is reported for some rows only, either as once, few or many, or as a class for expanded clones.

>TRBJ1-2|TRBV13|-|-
CASSETRTGSGYTF
TGTGCCAGCAGCGAAACACGGACCGGGAGTGGCTACACCTTC
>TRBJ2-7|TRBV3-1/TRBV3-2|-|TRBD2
CASSQGLAGDFYEQYF
TGTGCCAGCAGCCAAGGACTAGCGGGGGACTTCTACGAGCAGTACTTC
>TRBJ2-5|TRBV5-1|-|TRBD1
CASSMTGYQETQYF
TGCGCCAGCAGCATGACAGGGTACCAAGAGACCCAGTACTTC
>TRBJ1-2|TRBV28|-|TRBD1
CASFGTGGFNGYTF
TGTGCCAGCTTCGGGACAGGGGGCTTTAATGGCTACACCTTC
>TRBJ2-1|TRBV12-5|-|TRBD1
CASGLGGGGEQFF
TGTGCTAGTGGTTTGGGAGGGGGCGGTGAGCAGTTCTTC
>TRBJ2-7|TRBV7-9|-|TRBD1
CASSRTGGRDEQYF
TGTGCCAGCAGCCGGACAGGAGGTCGGGACGAGCAGTACTTC
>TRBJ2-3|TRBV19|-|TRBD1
CASTLQGAGTDTQYF
TGTGCCAGTACCCTACAGGGGGCCGGCACAGATACGCAGTATTTT
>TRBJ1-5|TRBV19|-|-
CASSILGAPQPQHF
TGTGCCAGTAGTATACTAGGAGCCCCTCAGCCCCAGCATTTT
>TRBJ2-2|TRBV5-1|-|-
CASSFNGGIDTGELFF
TGCGCCAGCAGCTTCAACGGCGGGATCGACACCGGGGAGCTGTTTTTT
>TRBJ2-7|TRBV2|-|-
CASSPFLAPSEQYF
TGTGCCAGCAGCCCATTTTTGGCCCCCTCTGAGCAGTACTTC
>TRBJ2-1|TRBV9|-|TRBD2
CASSPQGAGGYNEQFF
TGTGCCAGCAGCCCCCAGGGAGCGGGGGGGTATAATGAGCAGTTCTTC
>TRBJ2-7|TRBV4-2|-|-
CASSQDYSSYEQYF
TGTGCCAGCAGCCAAGACTACAGCTCCTACGAGCAGTACTTC
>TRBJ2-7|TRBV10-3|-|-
CATHRGGQNTYEQYF
TGTGCCACCCACAGGGGGGGACAGAACACCTACGAGCAGTACTTC
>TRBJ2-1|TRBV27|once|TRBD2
CASSPGGGGFFNEQFF
TGTGCCAGCAGTCCCGGCGGGGGGGGGTTCTTCAATGAGCAGTTCTTC
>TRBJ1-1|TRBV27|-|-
CASSLGHLEAFF
TGTGCCAGCAGTTTAGGACACCTTGAAGCTTTCTTT
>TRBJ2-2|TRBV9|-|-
CASSVGLGMSVGELFF
TGTGCCAGCAGCGTAGGGCTCGGGATGAGCGTGGGGGAGCTGTTTTTT
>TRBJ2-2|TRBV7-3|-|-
CASSPSAAGNTGELFF
TGTGCCAGCAGCCCATCTGCCGCCGGGAACACCGGGGAGCTGTTTTTT
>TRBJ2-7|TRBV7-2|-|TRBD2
CASSLTSLIYEQYF
TGTGCCAGCAGCTTGACTAGCTTGATCTACGAGCAGTACTTC
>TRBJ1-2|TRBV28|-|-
CASSLWAGQHYGYTF
TGTGCCAGCAGTTTATGGGCTGGACAGCACTATGGCTACACCTTC
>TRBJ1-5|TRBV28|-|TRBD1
CASSLRQGVFQPQHF
TGTGCCAGCAGTTTAAGACAGGGGGTCTTCCAGCCCCAGCATTTT
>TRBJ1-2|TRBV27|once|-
CATREPPSYGYTF
TGTGCCACCCGGGAGCCCCCGAGCTATGGCTACACCTTC
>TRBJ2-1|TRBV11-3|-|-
CASSQGVSEQFF
TGTGCCAGCAGTCAGGGTGTTAGCGAGCAGTTCTTC
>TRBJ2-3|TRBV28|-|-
CASSSIRTTTWTQYF
TGTGCCAGCAGTTCCATACGCACGACTACCTGGACGCAGTATTTT
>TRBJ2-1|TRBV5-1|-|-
CASSLITGFDEQFF
TGCGCCAGCAGCTTAATTACGGGGTTCGATGAGCAGTTCTTC
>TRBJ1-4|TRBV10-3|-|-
CAISESTGEKLFF
TGTGCCATCAGTGAGTCGACGGGTGAAAAACTGTTTTTT
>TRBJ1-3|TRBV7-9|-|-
CASSSPDTGLNTIYF
TGTGCCAGCAGCTCCCCCGACACAGGGTTGAACACCATATATTTT
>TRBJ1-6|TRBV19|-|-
CASTATGWSLHF
TGTGCCAGTACCGCCACAGGTTGGTCCCTCCACTTT
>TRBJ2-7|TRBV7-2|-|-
CASSLMGALSYEQYF
TGTGCCAGCAGCTTAATGGGGGCCCTCTCCTACGAGCAGTACTTC